This TCR beta chain was captured in a study of blood T cell repertoires in COVID-19. Study summary: T cells, B-cell-depleted T cells, or PBMCs provided the cDNA or gDNA that served as material.

Grouping used clinical history reported by participants in a survey and questionnaire. Individuals in the exposed group had encountered a COVID-19 case within 2 weeks preceding study entry. Germline-derived CDR1 and CDR2 are MGHRA and YSYEKL. The CDR3 extends over 14 amino acids. V lost 2 bases and J lost 7, with 14 bases in between. Per the original data handling: It was from reference gene primer amplification that nucleated cell counts were estimated. Here immunoSEQ multiplex PCR was the method, and the copy in TCRdb shows in-frame clones only, minus some. That table supplies the V and J calls and clone size; D and trimming were determined from the DNA. The profile covers some 320,000 clones, with 90% appearing a single time and 3% to 5% taken by the ten largest.

The receptor was derived from a woman aged 25-40 years who had been exposed to COVID-19. Sample: PBMCs or T cells enriched from blood (not recorded which). The rearrangement uses TRBV4-1 and TRBJ1-2; a weak D match, TRBD1 (6 bases). CDR3 in amino acids: CASSQRDTPFGYTF. For the CDR3, the DNA is TGCGCCAGCAGCCAACGGGACACCCCTTTTGGCTACACCTTC.